The sequence of this TCR beta chain was determined in a study of blood T cell repertoires in COVID-19. About the study: PBMCs, B-cell-depleted T cells, or T cells were the source of the cDNA or gDNA that made up the material.

Assay used: immunoSEQ multiplex PCR; TCRdb lists only in-frame clones, some missing. The sample contains around 170,000 clones, 70% to 90% of which appear only once. Enrollment of patients from Seattle took place during active infection, with longitudinal follow-up. J gave up 3 bases and V 6 bases, and 14 bases lay outside the gene matches. CDR3 length: 18 residues. From germline, CDR1 is SNHLY and CDR2 FYNNEI. This clone was detected once. Material: peripheral blood. This sequence was found in a man between 60 and 75 years old with COVID-19, enrolled during active disease. The chain carries TRBV2 and TRBJ2-2; 9 nucleotides match TRBD1. CDR3 DNA: TGTGCCAGCAGCCACAACGAAAACAGGGGGCTCTACACCGGGGAGCTGTTTTTT. Residues: CASSHNENRGLYTGELFF.